Each of the 14 T cell receptor beta chains below was sequenced from the same sample in a study of T cell repertoires in cytomegalovirus infection. MiXCR, applied by TCRdb to the reads, yields one record per CDR3 protein. This sample has about 530,000 distinct CDR3 sequences, with roughly 29% found just once. The sequenced sample consisted of PBMCs. These receptors all come from a human donor in good health (CMV status not recorded). Some clones in this sample may be carry-over from other donors' samples.

This clonotype has more than one count but fewer than ten. The rearrangement links TRBV12-3 or TRBV12-4 to TRBJ1-5; D call uncertain. V was trimmed by 6 bases and J by 1 base, leaving 16 bases between them. CDR3 length equals 16 residues. The CDR3 reads CASRSRGGISNQPQHF. CDR3 DNA: TGTGCCAGCAGATCACGGGGAGGTATCAGCAATCAGCCCCAGCATTTT.

The chain is built from TRBV7-2 and TRBJ2-5; the match to TRBD2 covers 8 bases. The CDR3 extends over 15 amino acids. Germline assignment: CDR1 SGHTA and CDR2 FQGNSA. With 2 bases clipped from V and 5 bases from J, the junction kept 7 bases outside the gene matches. CDR3 amino acids: CASSLWAGGGETQYF. CDR3 bases: TGTGCCAGCAGCTTATGGGCGGGAGGAGGTGAGACCCAGTACTTC.

Many counts were recorded for this clonotype. The chain is built from TRBV7-6 and TRBJ1-1; D uncertain. V was trimmed by 2 bases and J by 5 bases, leaving 18 bases between them. This CDR3 has 16 residues. Germline V gives CDR1 SGHVS, CDR2 FNYEAQ. Written as DNA, the CDR3 is TGTGCCAGCAGCTTAAGGGCGGGAAGGCAGACGACTGAAGCTTTCTTT. Translating it yields CASSLRAGRQTTEAFF.

This clonotype appeared many times. The gene calls are TRBV7-2 and TRBJ2-1; TRBD2 agrees at 13 bases. The germline V gene encodes CDR1 SGHTA and CDR2 FQGNSA. The CDR3 runs 15 residues. The ends lost 4 bases at V and 5 bases at J; junction bases unmatched: 2. This CDR3 is CASSWGLAGHNEQFF. The CDR3, as DNA: TGTGCCAGCAGCTGGGGACTAGCGGGACACAATGAGCAGTTCTTC.

V usage is TRBV7-9 and J usage is TRBJ1-4; 8 bases are a match to TRBD1. Germline V lookup: CDR1 SEHNR, CDR2 FQNEAQ (reference sequence). The CDR3 spans 14 residues. V trimming: 2 bases; J trimming: 10 bases; junction bases outside the gene matches: 6. The CDR3 sequence is CASSLSGGGGKLFF. CDR3 nucleotide sequence: TGTGCCAGCAGCTTATCAGGGGGCGGGGGAAAACTGTTTTTT.

V usage is TRBV2 and J usage is TRBJ2-1; D not certain. The V end lost 3 bases, the J end lost 9 bases, and 18 bases lay between the germline ends. This CDR3 is 15 amino acids long. Germline values: CDR1 SNHLY, CDR2 FYNNEI. The CDR3 sequence: CASSEVGSPLGEQFF. In DNA, the CDR3 is TGTGCCAGCAGTGAGGTAGGATCTCCGCTCGGTGAGCAGTTCTTC.

This clonotype was seen only a few times. V usage is TRBV4-2 and J usage is TRBJ1-2; D is unresolved. The CDR3 has 16 amino acids. Germline V gene sequence: CDR1 LGHNA, CDR2 YNFKEQ. Trimming shortened V by 0 bases and J by 0 bases, and 11 bases separated the two germline ends. The CDR3 reads CASSQDLTLANYGYTF. The CDR3 bases are TGTGCCAGCAGCCAAGATCTGACTCTAGCTAACTATGGCTACACCTTC.

There are many counts of this clonotype. The V and J genes are TRBV7-2 and TRBJ2-7; the D gene is possibly TRBD2 (5 bases). This CDR3 contains 17 residues. The germline CDR1 and CDR2 sequences are SGHTA and FQGNSA. The V and J ends lost 1 base and 4 bases respectively, with 20 bases between them. The CDR3 reads CASSLGGSGSFSYEQYV. Written as DNA, the CDR3 is TGTGCCAGCAGCTTAGGGGGAAGCGGAAGTTTTTCGTACGAGCAGTACGTC.

The V call is TRBV19, the J call TRBJ2-1; TRBD1 matches 9 bases. The trim removed 0 bases at V and 8 bases at J, leaving 11 bases unmatched. CDR1 LNHDA and CDR2 SQIVND come from the germline V gene (reference sequence). The CDR3 has 17 residues. The CDR3 DNA reads as TGTGCCAGTAGTATAGATTACAGGGGACAGGGTGAAGATGAGCAGTTCTTC. Its translation: CASSIDYRGQGEDEQFF.

In this sample, this clonotype turned up many times. The rearrangement joins TRBV7-2 to TRBJ1-5; D is unclear. Germline-derived CDR1 and CDR2 are SGHTA and FQGNSA. The V gene lost 4 bases and the J gene lost 3 bases, with 7 bases spanning the gap. This CDR3 contains 13 residues. CDR3 nucleotides: TGTGCCAGCAGCTCTCGGACCAATCAGCCCCAGCATTTT. Protein product: CASSSRTNQPQHF. The whole variable domain, remainder taken from reference TRBV7-2 and TRBJ1-5, is GAGVSQSPSNKVTEKGKDVELRCDPISGHTALYWYRQSLGQGLEFLIYFQGNSAPDKSGLPSDRFSAERTGGSVSTLTIQRTQQEDSAVYLCASSSRTNQPQHFGDGTRLSIL.

This clonotype was observed many times. The chain employs TRBV7-2 and TRBJ2-2; D may be TRBD2 (6 bases). Germline V gives CDR1 SGHTA, CDR2 FQGNSA. V lost 2 bases and J lost 4, with 14 bases in between. The CDR3 consists of 16 residues. CDR3 DNA: TGTGCCAGCAGCTTAAGGGCGGGATCGGGCACCGGGGAGCTGTTTTTT. Its protein is CASSLRAGSGTGELFF.

This clonotype was picked up a small number of times. In nucleotides, the CDR3 is TGTGCCAGCAGCCAGACAGGGTTTAATCAGCCCCAGCATTTT. This translates into CASSQTGFNQPQHF. The chain has TRBV4-2 and TRBJ1-5; 7 bases agree with TRBD1. J lost 4 bases, V lost 3 bases, and 3 bases had no gene match. The CDR3 runs 14 residues. Germline loops: CDR1 LGHNA, CDR2 YNFKEQ.

V gene TRBV4-3 combines with J gene TRBJ1-6, with D possibly being TRBD1 (6 bases). CDR1 and CDR2 from the germline V gene are LGHNA and YSLEER. Trimming removed 5 bases from V and 10 bases from J, with 12 bases in between. The CDR3 contains 13 residues. The CDR3 here is CASSSPGASPLHF. The CDR3 DNA sequence: TGCGCCAGCAGCTCGCCAGGGGCGTCACCCCTCCACTTT.

This clonotype was detected only once. The V gene is TRBV5-1, the J gene TRBJ1-1; 9 bases map to TRBD1. The V gene end was trimmed by 4 bases and the J gene end by 5 bases; junction bases not matched to a gene: 6. CDR1 SGHRS and CDR2 YFSETQ come from the germline V gene. This CDR3 is 14 amino acids long. This CDR3 reads CASSKQGAGTEAFF. In DNA form, the CDR3 reads TGCGCCAGCAGCAAACAGGGGGCAGGGACTGAAGCTTTCTTT.